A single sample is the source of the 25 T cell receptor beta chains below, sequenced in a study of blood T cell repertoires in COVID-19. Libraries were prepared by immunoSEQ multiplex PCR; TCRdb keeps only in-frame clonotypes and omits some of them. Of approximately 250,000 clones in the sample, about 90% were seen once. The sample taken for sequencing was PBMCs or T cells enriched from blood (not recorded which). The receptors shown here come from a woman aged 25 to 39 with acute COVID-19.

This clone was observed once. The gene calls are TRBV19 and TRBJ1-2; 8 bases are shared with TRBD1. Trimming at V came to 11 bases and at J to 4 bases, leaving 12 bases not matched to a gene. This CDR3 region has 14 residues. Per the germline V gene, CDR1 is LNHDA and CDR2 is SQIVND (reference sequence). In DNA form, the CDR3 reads TGTGCCTCACAAGGGCAGGGGGCTTCCTATGGCTACACCTTC. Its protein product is CASQGQGASYGYTF.

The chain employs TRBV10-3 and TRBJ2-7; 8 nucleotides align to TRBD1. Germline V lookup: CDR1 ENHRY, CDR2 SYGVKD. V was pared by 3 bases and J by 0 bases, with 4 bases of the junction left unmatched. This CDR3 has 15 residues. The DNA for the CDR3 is TGTGCCATCAGTGACTCGGGACAGGACTCCTACGAGCAGTACTTC. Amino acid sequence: CAISDSGQDSYEQYF.

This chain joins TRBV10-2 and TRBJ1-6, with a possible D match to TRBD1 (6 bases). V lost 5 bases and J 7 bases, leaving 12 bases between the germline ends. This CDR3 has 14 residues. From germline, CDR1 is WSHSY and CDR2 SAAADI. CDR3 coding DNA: TGCGCCAGCAGTTCTACAGGGAGAAATTCACCCCTCCACTTT. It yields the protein CASSSTGRNSPLHF.

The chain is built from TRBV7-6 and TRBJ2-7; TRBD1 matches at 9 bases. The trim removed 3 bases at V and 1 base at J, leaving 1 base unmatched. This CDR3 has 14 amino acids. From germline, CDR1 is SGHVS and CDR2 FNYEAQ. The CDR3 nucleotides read TGTGCCAGCAGCTTTGGGACAGGGTCCTACGAGCAGTACTTC. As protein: CASSFGTGSYEQYF.

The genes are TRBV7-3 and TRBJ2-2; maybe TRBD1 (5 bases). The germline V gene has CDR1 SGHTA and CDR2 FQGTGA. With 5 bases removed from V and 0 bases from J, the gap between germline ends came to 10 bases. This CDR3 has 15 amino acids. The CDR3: CASSGQGPNTGELFF. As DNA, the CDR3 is TGTGCCAGCAGCGGGCAGGGCCCGAACACCGGGGAGCTGTTTTTT.

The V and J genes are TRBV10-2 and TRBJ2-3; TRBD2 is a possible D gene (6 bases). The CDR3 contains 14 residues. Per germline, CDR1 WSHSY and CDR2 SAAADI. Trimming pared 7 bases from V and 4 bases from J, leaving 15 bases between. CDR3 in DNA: TGCGCCAGCATGGACGGGAGAGGGTCAGATACGCAGTATTTT. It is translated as CASMDGRGSDTQYF.

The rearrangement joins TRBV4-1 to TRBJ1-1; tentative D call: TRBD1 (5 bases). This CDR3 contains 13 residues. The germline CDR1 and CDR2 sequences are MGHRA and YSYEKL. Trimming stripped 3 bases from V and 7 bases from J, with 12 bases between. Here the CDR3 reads CASSQAQGFEAFF. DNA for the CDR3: TGCGCCAGCAGCCAGGCCCAGGGCTTTGAAGCTTTCTTT.

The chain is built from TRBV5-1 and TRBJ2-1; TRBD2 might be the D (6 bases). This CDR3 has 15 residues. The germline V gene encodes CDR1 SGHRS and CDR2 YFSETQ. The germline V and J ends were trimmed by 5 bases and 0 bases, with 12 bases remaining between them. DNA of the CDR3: TGCGCCAGCAGTAAAGGCGGGACCTCCTACAATGAGCAGTTCTTC. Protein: CASSKGGTSYNEQFF.

CDR3 amino acids: CAISGGGYNEQFF. The CDR3 DNA follows: TGTGCCATCAGTGGGGGGGGATACAATGAGCAGTTCTTC. The rearrangement links TRBV10-3 to TRBJ2-1; TRBD2 aligns across 7 bases. Trimming cost V 4 bases and J 4 bases; bases outside gene matches: 1. The CDR3 is 13 residues long. Germline CDR1 and CDR2: ENHRY and SYGVKD.

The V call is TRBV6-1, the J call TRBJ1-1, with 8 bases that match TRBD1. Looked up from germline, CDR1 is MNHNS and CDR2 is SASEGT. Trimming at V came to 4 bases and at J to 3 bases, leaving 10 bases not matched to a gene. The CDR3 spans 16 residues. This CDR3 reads CASSGARGPWDTEAFF. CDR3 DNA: TGTGCCAGCAGTGGAGCCAGGGGGCCCTGGGACACTGAAGCTTTCTTT.

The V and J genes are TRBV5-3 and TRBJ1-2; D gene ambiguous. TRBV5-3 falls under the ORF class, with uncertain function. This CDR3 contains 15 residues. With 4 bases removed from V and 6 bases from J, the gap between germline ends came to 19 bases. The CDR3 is CARSPRNRPGDGYTF. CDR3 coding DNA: TGTGCCAGAAGCCCTCGTAATAGGCCAGGCGATGGCTACACCTTC.

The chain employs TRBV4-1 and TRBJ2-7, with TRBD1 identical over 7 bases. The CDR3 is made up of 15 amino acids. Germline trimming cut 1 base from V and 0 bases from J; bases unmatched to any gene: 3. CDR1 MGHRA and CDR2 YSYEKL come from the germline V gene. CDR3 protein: CASSQVDRDSYEQYF. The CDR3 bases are TGCGCCAGCAGCCAAGTAGACAGGGACTCCTACGAGCAGTACTTC.

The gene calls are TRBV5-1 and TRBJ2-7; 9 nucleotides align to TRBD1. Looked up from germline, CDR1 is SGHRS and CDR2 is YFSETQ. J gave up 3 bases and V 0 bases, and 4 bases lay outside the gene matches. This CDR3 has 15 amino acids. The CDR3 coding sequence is TGCGCCAGCAGCTTGGCCTCGGGACAGGGCTACGAGCAGTACTTC. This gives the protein CASSLASGQGYEQYF.

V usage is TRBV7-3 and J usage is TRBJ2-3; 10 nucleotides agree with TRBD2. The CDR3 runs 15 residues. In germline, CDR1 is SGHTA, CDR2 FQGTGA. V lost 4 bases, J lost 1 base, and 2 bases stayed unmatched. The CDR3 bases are TGTGCCAGCAGCTCGACTAGCGGGCGCACAGATACGCAGTATTTT. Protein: CASSSTSGRTDTQYF.

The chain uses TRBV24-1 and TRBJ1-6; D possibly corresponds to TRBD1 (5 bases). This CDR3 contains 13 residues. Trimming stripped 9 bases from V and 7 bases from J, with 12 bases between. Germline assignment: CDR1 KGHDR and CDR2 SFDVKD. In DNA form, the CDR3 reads TGTGCCACCCAGGTGCAGGGCAATTCACCCCTCCACTTT. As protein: CATQVQGNSPLHF.

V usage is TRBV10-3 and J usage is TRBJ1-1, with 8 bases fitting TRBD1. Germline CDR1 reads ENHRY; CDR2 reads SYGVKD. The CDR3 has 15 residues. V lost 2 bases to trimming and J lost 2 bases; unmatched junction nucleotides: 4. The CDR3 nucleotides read TGTGCCATCAGTGAGGGGACAGGTCTTAACACTGAAGCTTTCTTT. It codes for CAISEGTGLNTEAFF.

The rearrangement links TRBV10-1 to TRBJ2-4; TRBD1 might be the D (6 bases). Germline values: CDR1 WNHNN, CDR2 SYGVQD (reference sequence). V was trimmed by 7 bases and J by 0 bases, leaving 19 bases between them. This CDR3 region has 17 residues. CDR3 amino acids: CASTDREADRAKNIQYF. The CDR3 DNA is TGCGCCAGCACCGACAGAGAAGCGGACAGAGCCAAAAACATTCAGTACTTC.

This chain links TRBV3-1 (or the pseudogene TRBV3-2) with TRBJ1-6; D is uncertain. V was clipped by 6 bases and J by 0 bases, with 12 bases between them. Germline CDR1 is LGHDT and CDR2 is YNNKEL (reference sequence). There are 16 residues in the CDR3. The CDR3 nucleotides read TGTGCCAGCAGGGAACAGCTCAGCTCCTATAATTCACCCCTCCACTTT. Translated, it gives CASREQLSSYNSPLHF.

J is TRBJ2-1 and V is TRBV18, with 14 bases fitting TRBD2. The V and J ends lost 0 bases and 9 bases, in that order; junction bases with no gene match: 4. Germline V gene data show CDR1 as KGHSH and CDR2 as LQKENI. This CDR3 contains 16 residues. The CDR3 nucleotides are TGTGCCAGCTCACCACCGGGACTAGCGGGAGTGGTTGAGCAGTTCTTC. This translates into CASSPPGLAGVVEQFF.

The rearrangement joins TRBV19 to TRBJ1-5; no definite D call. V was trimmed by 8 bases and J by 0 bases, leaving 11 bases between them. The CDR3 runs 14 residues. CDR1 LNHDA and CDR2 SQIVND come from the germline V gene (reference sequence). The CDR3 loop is CASVLENSNQPQHF. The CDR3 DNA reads TGTGCCAGTGTTCTAGAAAATAGCAATCAGCCCCAGCATTTT.

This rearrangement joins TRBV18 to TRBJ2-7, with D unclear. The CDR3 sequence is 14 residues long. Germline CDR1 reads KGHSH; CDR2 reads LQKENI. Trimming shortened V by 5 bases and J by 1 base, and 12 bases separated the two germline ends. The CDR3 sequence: CASSSFSESYEQYF. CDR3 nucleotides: TGTGCCAGCTCATCTTTTTCGGAGTCCTACGAGCAGTACTTC.

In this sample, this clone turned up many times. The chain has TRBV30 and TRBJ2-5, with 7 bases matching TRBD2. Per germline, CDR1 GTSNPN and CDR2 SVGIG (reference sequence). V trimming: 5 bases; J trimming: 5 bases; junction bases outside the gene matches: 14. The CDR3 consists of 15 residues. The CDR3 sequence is CAWLPIAGEMETQYF. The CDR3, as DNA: TGTGCCTGGCTCCCAATCGCGGGAGAGATGGAGACCCAGTACTTC.

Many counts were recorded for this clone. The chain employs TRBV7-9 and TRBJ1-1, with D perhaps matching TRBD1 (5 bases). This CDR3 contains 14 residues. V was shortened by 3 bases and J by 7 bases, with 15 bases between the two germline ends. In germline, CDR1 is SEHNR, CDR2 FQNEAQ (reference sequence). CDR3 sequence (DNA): TGTGCCAGCAGCTTGTGGGCAGGGAACGGTGAAGCTTTCTTT. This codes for CASSLWAGNGEAFF.

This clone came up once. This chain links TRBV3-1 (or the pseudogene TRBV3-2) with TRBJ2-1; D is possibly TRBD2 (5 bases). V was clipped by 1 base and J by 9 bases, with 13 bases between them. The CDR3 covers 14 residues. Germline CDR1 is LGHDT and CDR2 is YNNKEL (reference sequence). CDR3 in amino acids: CASSQVSSGSEQFF. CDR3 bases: TGTGCCAGCAGCCAAGTCTCATCGGGGTCTGAGCAGTTCTTC.

The CDR3 DNA reads TGTGCCATCAGGACAACTTATAATTCACCCCTCCACTTT. Its protein is CAIRTTYNSPLHF. The V gene is TRBV10-3, the J gene TRBJ1-6, with no clear D. The germline gives CDR1 ENHRY, CDR2 SYGVKD. This CDR3 is built from 13 residues. The V gene lost 6 bases and the J gene lost 4 bases, with 7 bases spanning the gap.